This T cell receptor beta chain was retrieved from a study of blood T cells in healthy people across ages. The germline V gene has CDR1 SGHTA and CDR2 FQGNSA. The CDR3 loop spans 16 amino acids. Alongside a J-beta primer mix, a sample-barcoded 5' primer served in a second PCR lasting 7 to 11 cycles. TCRdb processed the 5' RACE reads anew with MiXCR; each CDR3 protein has one entry. The profile shows fewer than 1 million distinct CDR3 sequences, approximately 48% of them singletons. Sequenced: blood. The chain has TRBV7-2 and TRBJ2-5; 16 positions agree with TRBD2. Judging by the DNA end, TRBJ2-7 fits better; the J call may be wrong. This receptor was obtained from a man aged 60-69 years in good health. The CDR3, as DNA: TGTGCCAGTCGTGGGACTAGCGGGGGGGGCTTCTACGAGCAGTACTTC. Protein sequence: CASRGTSGGGFYEQYF.